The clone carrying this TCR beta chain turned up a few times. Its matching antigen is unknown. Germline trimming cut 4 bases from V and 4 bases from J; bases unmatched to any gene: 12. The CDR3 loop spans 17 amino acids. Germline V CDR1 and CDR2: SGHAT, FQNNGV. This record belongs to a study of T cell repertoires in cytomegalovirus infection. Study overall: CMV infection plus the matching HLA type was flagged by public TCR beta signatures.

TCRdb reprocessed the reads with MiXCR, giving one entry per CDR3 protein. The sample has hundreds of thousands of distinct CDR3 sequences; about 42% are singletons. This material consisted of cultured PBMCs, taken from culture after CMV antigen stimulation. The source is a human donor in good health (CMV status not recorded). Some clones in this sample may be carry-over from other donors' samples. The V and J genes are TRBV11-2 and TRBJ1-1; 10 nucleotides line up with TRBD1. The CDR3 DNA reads TGTGCCAGCAGCTCAACGCGTGGACAGGGGGTACTCACTGAAGCTTTCTTT. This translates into CASSSTRGQGVLTEAFF.